Listed below are T cell receptor beta chains from one sample, sequenced in a study of CD8+CD57+ T cells in acquired aplastic anemia. Each CDR3 protein is one row after TCRdb ran MiXCR on the reads. The sample lists 450,000 to 600,000 distinct CDR3 sequences, 25% to 40% occurring once. Sequenced: sorted CD4+, CD8+, or CD8+CD57+ T cells (not recorded which) from PBMCs. The receptor source for this set is a human donor with aplastic anemia. The CDR3 runs from the conserved cysteine through the conserved F or W. D genes are given only for firm matches. Rows may omit the clone size; those that give it use once, few, many or a size class.

v_call	d_call	clone_size	j_call	cdr3_aa	cdr3_nt
TRBV29-1	TRBD2	.	TRBJ2-3	CSVDRGGGNTRYF	TGCAGCGTTGACCGGGGCGGGGGAAATACGCGGTATTTT
TRBV11-2	TRBD2	.	TRBJ2-2	CASSYGTSDASGELFF	TGTGCCAGCAGCTACGGGACTAGCGATGCATCCGGGGAGCTGTTTTTT
TRBV19	TRBD1	many	TRBJ1-6	CASSGDRTTSSPLHF	TGTGCCAGTTCGGGGGACAGAACCACAAGTTCACCCCTCCACTTT
TRBV12-5	TRBD1	few	TRBJ1-3	CASGTGQDGSTIYF	TGTGCTAGCGGCACTGGACAGGATGGAAGCACCATATATTTT
TRBV27	.	.	TRBJ1-6	CASSLTGGVGSPLHF	TGTGCCAGCAGTTTAACCGGGGGCGTAGGTTCACCCCTCCACTTT
TRBV5-5	.	.	TRBJ2-5	CASSLVSSYGETQYF	TGTGCCAGCAGCTTGGTATCGAGTTACGGAGAGACCCAGTACTTC
TRBV9	.	many	TRBJ1-1	CASSKATGMSTEAFF	TGTGCCAGCAGCAAGGCCACAGGGATGAGTACTGAAGCTTTCTTT
TRBV7-3	TRBD1	.	TRBJ1-2	CASSARDRGNGYTF	TGTGCCAGCAGCGCACGGGACAGAGGGAATGGCTACACCTTC
TRBV5-6	.	.	TRBJ1-1	CASSLDIRNTEAFF	TGTGCCAGCAGCTTGGACATCCGGAACACTGAAGCTTTCTTT
TRBV5-1	TRBD1	.	TRBJ1-1	CSVAGTGFSEAFF	TGCAGCGTGGCCGGGACAGGGTTCTCTGAAGCTTTCTTT
TRBV14	TRBD2	few	TRBJ2-5	CASSPGVAGEETQYF	TGTGCCAGCAGCCCCGGGGTAGCGGGGGAAGAGACCCAGTACTTC
TRBV10-3	.	many	TRBJ2-7	CAISSGRTYEQYF	TGTGCCATCAGTTCTGGTAGGACCTACGAGCAGTACTTC
TRBV2	.	.	TRBJ1-2	CASSGETVHSGNTF	TGTGCCAGCAGTGGGGAGACAGTCCACTCTGGAAACACCTTC
TRBV7-8	TRBD1	many	TRBJ2-7	CASSLLVDRYDEQYF	TGTGCCAGCAGCTTACTAGTGGACAGGTACGACGAGCAGTACTTC
TRBV6-5	.	.	TRBJ2-7	CASSYEWDGRYEQYF	TGTGCCAGCAGTTACGAGTGGGACGGGAGATACGAGCAGTACTTC
TRBV4-2	.	few	TRBJ2-4	CASSEPDLAKNIQYF	TGTGCCAGCAGCGAACCTGACCTAGCCAAAAACATTCAGTACTTC
TRBV20-1	.	.	TRBJ2-7	CSASPGSTYEQYF	TGCAGTGCTAGCCCAGGGTCAACATACGAGCAGTACTTC
TRBV24-1	.	.	TRBJ1-6	CATQPTGRFNSPLHF	TGTGCCACTCAACCCACGGGACGGTTTAATTCACCCCTCCACTTT
TRBV7-2	TRBD2	many	TRBJ2-3	CASSSIAGVKYF	TGTGCCAGCAGTTCTATCGCGGGAGTCAAGTATTTT
TRBV15	.	many	TRBJ1-2	CATSRELGFYGYTF	TGTGCCACCAGCAGAGAGTTGGGTTTCTATGGCTACACCTTC
TRBV25-1	.	.	TRBJ2-6	CASSPRTALSGANVLTF	TGTGCCAGCAGCCCCCGCACAGCCCTCTCTGGGGCCAACGTCCTGACTTTC
TRBV19	TRBD1	once	TRBJ2-5	CASNARQGIVAQYF	TGTGCCAGTAATGCTCGACAGGGGATAGTGGCCCAGTACTTC